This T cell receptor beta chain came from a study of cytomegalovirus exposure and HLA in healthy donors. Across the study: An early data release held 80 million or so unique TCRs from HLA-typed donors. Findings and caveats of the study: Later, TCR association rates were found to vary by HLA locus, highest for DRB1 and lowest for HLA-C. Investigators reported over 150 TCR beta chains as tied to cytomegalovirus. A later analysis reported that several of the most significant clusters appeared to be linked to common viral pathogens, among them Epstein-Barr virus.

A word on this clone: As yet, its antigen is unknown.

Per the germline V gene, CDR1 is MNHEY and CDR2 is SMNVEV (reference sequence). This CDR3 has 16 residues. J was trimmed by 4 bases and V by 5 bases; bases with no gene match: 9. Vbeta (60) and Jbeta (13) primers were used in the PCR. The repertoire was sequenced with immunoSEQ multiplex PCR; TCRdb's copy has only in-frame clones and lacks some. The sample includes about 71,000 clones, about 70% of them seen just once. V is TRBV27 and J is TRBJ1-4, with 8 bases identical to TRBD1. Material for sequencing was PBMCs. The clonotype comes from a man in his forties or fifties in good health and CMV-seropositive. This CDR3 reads CASSPLPGTGNEKLFF. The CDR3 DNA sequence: TGTGCCAGCAGTCCCCTCCCGGGGACAGGTAATGAAAAACTGTTTTTT.